The rows below give T cell receptor beta chains drawn from one sample of a study of molecular identifiers for immune sequencing clone quantification. TCRdb ran MiXCR on the PCR reads and lists one entry per CDR3 protein. The table records roughly 300,000 distinct CDR3 sequences, roughly a quarter of them present only once. Sequencing input: naive CD8+ T cells from blood, with Jurkat cell RNA spiked in. These receptors originate from a human donor in good health. Some libraries in this study had Jurkat cell RNA spiked in. CDR3s include the opening cysteine and the closing phenylalanine or tryptophan. Each record gives: V gene, CDR3 protein.

>TRBV7-2
CASSPGTGSRGTEAFF
>TRBV28
CARGPGAYEQYF
>TRBV4-3
CASSQDLGRHSYEQYF
>TRBV5-6
CASSPTVPYEQSF
>TRBV12-3/TRBV12-4
CASSLEPRGTQYF
>TRBV6-5
CASSSGGDLYEQYF
>TRBV5-6
CASSPNQWRTEAFF
>TRBV27
CASSSGTGTKNSPLHF
>TRBV5-6
CASSNIYEQYF
>TRBV30
CAWRTDGQNTEAFF
>TRBV7-9
CASKNGLDLMNTEAFF
>TRBV30
CAWTAGGGNQPQHF
>TRBV9
CASSLQGLAKETQYF
>TRBV7-2
CASSLVLGPQTYEQYF
>TRBV4-3
CASSQDRGREKLFF
>TRBV6-2/TRBV6-3
CASSYGRQPGETQYF
>TRBV4-3
CASSQDRGTHGNTIYF
>TRBV28
CASSGPPMGANVLTF
>TRBV30
CAWNSEANTGELFF
>TRBV7-9
CASSAPGQGYEQYF
>TRBV2
CASSAGSPEQFF
>TRBV28
CASSEPGQGVMNTEAFF
>TRBV3-1
CASSQDPREGRAEAFF
>TRBV28
CASRRYSGGWQETQYF
>TRBV5-5
CASSLLQGYQPQHF
>TRBV5-3
CASSLEASQPQHF
>TRBV18
CASSPSSGITDTQYF
>TRBV7-8
CASSLATPLAGELFF
>TRBV9
CASSVGGSGPRTDTQYF
>TRBV28
CASSSRGGRGLAFWELFF
>TRBV7-9
CASSSVPGQGGYEQYF
>TRBV2
CASTEPLAKNIQYF
>TRBV4-3
CASSQDIGDYEQYF
>TRBV2
CASRGIGGRTEAFF
>TRBV7-6
CASSYTVLQETQYF
>TRBV2
CASTGPARVRPGANVLTF
>TRBV27
CASSFELNTEAFF
>TRBV6-5
CASSPETGYTGELFF
>TRBV7-9
CASTSGVLAENTNTRELFF
>TRBV7-3
CARRPGLAGDEQCF